This T cell receptor beta chain stems from a study of control samples from healthy donors and cancer patients. V gave up 2 bases and J gave up 11 bases; unmatched junction bases: 13. This CDR3 region has 14 residues. CDR1 SGDLS and CDR2 YYNGEE come from the germline V gene. Profiling relied on immunoSEQ multiplex PCR, and the TCRdb table lists in-frame clones only, not all of them. Of roughly 70,000 clones listed, 94% are singletons. The chain employs TRBV9 and TRBJ2-7; 7 positions agree with TRBD2. Sequenced: blood. This TCR came from a woman aged 25-40 years in good health. This chain's CDR3 is CASSVQEREGLEYV. The DNA of the CDR3 is TGTGCCAGCAGCGTCCAGGAGAGGGAGGGGTTGGAGTACGTC.